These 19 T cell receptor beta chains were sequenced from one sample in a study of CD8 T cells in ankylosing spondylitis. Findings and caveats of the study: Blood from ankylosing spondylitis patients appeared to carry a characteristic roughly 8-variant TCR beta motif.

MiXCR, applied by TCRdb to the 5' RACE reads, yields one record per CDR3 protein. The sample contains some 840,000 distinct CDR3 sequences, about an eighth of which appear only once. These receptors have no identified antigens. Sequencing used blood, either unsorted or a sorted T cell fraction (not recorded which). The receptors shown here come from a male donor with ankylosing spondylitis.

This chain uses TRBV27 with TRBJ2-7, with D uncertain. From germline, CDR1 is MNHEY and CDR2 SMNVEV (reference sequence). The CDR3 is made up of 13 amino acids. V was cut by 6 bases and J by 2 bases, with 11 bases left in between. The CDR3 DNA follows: TGTGCCAGCAGGAGGATCCGCGCCTACGAGCAGTACTTC. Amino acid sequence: CASRRIRAYEQYF.

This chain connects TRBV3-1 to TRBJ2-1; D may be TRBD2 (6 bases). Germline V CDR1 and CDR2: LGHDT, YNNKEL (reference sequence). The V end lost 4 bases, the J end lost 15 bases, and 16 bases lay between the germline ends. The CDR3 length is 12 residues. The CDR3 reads CASSRGETRPFF. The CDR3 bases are TGTGCCAGCAGCCGGGGGGAAACTAGACCGTTCTTC.

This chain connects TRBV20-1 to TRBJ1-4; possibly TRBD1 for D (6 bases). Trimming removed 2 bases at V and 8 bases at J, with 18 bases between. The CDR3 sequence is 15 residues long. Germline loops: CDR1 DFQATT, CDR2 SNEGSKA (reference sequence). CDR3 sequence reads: CSARLPGRGPEKLFF. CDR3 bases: TGCAGTGCTAGACTGCCGGGACGGGGGCCAGAAAAACTGTTTTTT.

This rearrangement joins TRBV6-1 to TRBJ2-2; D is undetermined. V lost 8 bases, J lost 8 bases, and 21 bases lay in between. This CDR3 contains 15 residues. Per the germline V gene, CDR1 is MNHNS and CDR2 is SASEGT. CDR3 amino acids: CASSDGPAIGGELFF. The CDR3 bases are TGTGCCAGCTCCGACGGTCCCGCAATCGGGGGGGAGCTGTTTTTT.

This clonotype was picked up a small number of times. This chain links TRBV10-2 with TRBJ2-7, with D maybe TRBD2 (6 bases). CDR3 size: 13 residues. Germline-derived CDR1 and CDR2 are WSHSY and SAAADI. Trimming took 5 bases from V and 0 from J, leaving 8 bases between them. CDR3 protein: CASSRLDSYEQYF. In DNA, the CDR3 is TGCGCCAGCAGTAGACTAGACTCCTACGAGCAGTACTTC.

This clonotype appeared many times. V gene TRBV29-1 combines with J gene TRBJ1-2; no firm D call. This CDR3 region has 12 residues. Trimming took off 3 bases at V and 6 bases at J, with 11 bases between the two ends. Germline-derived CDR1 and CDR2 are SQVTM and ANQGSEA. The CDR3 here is CSVDGRADGYTF. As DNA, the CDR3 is TGCAGCGTTGACGGGAGGGCGGATGGCTACACCTTC.

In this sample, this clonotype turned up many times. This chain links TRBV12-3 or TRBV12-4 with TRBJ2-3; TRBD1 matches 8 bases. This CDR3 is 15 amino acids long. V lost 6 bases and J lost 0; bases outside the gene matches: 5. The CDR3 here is CASRPTGVSTDTQYF. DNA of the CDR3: TGTGCCAGCAGGCCGACAGGGGTGAGCACAGATACGCAGTATTTT.

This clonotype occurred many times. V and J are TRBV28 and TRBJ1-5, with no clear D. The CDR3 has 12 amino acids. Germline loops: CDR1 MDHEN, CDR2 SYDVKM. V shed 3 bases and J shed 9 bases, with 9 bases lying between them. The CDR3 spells CASSLGERPQHF. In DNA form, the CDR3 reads TGTGCCAGCAGTTTGGGTGAGAGGCCCCAGCATTTT.

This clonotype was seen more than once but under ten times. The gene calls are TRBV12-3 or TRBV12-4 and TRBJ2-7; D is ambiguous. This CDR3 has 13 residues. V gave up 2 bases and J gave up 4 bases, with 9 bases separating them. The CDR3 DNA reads TGTGCCAGCAGTTTAAGTCGGCAATACGAGCAGTACTTC. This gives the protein CASSLSRQYEQYF.

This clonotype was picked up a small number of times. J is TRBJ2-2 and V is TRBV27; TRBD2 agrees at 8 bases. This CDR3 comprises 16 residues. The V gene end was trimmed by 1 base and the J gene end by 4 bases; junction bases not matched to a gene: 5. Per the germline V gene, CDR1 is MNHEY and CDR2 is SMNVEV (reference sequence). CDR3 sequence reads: CASSLYGGRSTGELFF. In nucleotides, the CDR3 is TGTGCCAGCAGTTTATACGGCGGGAGGAGCACCGGGGAGCTGTTTTTT.

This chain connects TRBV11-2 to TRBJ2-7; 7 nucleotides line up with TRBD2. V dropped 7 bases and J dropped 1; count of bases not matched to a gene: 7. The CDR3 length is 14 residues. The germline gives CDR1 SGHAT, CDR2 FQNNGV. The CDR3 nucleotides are TGTGCCAGCACCATCCGGGGGGAATCCTACGAGCAGTACTTC. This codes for CASTIRGESYEQYF.

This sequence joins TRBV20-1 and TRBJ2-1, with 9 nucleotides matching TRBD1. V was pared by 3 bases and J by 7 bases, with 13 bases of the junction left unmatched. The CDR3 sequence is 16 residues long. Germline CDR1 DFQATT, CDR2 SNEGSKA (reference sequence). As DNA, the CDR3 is TGCAGTGCTAGGAACCCGGGACAGGGAATCGGGAATGAGCAGTTCTTC. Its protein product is CSARNPGQGIGNEQFF.

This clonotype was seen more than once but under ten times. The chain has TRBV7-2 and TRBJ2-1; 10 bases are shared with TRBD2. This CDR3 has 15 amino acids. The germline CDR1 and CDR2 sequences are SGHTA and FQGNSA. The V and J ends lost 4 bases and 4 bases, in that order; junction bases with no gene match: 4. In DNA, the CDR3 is TGTGCCAGCAGCTGGACGACTAGCGGGTACAATGAGCAGTTCTTC. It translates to CASSWTTSGYNEQFF.

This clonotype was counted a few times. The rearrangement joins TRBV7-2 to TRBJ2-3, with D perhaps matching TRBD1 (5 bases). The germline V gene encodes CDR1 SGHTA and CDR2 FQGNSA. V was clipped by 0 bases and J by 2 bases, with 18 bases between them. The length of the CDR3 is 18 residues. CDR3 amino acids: CASSLALAGMGLTDTQYF. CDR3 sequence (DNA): TGTGCCAGCAGCTTAGCGCTGGCAGGAATGGGGCTCACAGATACGCAGTATTTT.

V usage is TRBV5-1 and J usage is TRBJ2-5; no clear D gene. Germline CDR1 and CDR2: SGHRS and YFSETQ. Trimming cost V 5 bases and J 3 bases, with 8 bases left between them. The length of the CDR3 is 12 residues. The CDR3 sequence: CASRLYEETQYF. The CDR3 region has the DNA TGCGCCAGCAGGCTGTACGAAGAGACCCAGTACTTC.

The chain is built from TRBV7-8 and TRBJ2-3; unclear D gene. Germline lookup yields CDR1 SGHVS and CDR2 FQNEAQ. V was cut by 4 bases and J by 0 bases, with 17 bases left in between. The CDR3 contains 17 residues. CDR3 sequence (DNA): TGTGCCAGCAGCTCCTCCCGGTTCGACACTAGCACAGATACGCAGTATTTT. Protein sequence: CASSSSRFDTSTDTQYF.

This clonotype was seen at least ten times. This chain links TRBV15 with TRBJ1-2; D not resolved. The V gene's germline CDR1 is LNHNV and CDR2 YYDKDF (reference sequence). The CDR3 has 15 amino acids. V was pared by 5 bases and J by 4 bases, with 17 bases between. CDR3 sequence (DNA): TGTGCCACCAGCCCAACCCACACGGGTCCCTATGGCTACACCTTC. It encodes CATSPTHTGPYGYTF.

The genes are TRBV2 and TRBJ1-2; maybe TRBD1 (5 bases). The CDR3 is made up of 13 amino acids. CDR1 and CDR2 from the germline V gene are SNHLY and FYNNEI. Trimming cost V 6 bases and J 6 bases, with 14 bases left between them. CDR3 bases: TGTGCCAGCAGACAGACCGGGACCGATGGCTACACCTTC. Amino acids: CASRQTGTDGYTF.

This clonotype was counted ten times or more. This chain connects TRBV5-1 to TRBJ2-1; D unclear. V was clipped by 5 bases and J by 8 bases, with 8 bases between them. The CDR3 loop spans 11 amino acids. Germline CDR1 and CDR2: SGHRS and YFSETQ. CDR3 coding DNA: TGCGCCAGCAGGATAGGCGATGAGCAGTTCTTC. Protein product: CASRIGDEQFF.